This TCR beta chain was captured in a study of cytomegalovirus exposure and HLA in healthy donors. General study points: About 87% or about 30% of the time was how often most TCR beta V segments were productive, according to an earlier analysis. Follow-up analysis later connected one missense variant in DCLRE1C with trimming of TCR beta V- and J-genes.

With 7 bases clipped from V and 4 bases from J, the junction kept 7 bases outside the gene matches. CDR1 LNHDA and CDR2 SQIVND come from the germline V gene (reference sequence). This CDR3 region has 14 residues. PCR was performed using 60 Vbeta and 13 Jbeta primers. Original processing notes: Approximately 72 million unique TCR beta chains, roughly 11 million of them shared, were counted by a later analysis. Sequenced by immunoSEQ multiplex PCR; TCRdb stores in-frame clones only, minus some. That table is the source of V, J and clone size, and D and trimming were worked out from the DNA. Of 100,000 or so clones detected, around 75% appear once; the ten largest clones hold about 4.9%. Note on this clone: No antigen is known for it.

The receptor was derived from a woman aged 18-35 years in good health and CMV-seropositive. Sequencing was performed on PBMCs. The V and J genes are TRBV19 and TRBJ2-5, with 9 positions matching TRBD2. Here the CDR3 DNA reads TGTGCCAGTACGGCGGGAGGGCCGGGAGAGACCCAGTACTTC. It translates to CASTAGGPGETQYF. The complete variable domain, with remaining parts taken from reference TRBV19 and TRBJ2-5, reads DGGITQSPKYLFRKEGQNVTLSCEQNLNHDAMYWYRQDPGQGLRLIYYSQIVNDFQKGDIAEGYSVSREKKESFPLTVTSAQKNPTAFYLCASTAGGPGETQYFGPGTRLLVL.